Sequencing of this T cell receptor beta chain was carried out in a study of identical twins. General study results and limits: Whereas memory repertoires showed no such difference, abundant cord blood beta clonotypes carried fewer insertions. The authors drew conclusions from cross-sectional statistical analysis rather than following the same donors. Shared out-of-frame alpha sequences (those common to twins) showed excess low generation probability.

The authors used template switching to add a universal primer site and gave cDNA unique molecular identifiers. MiXCR, run by TCRdb on the 5' RACE reads, gives a single entry per CDR3 protein. The table shows 1.5 million to 2 million distinct CDR3 sequences, with under 35% occurring only once. About this clonotype: Its matching antigen is unknown.

This CDR3 has 15 amino acids. The germline V gene has CDR1 LNHNV and CDR2 YYDKDF (reference sequence). Unmatched junction bases numbered 2, after V lost 2 bases and J lost 1 base. Sequencing used cord blood. The chain recombines TRBV15 with TRBJ2-1; 7 bases map to TRBD2. The source of this sequence is a newborn girl in good health. CDR3 coding DNA: TGTGCCACCAGCAGAATAGCGGGTTCCTACAATGAGCAGTTCTTC. This sequence encodes CATSRIAGSYNEQFF.